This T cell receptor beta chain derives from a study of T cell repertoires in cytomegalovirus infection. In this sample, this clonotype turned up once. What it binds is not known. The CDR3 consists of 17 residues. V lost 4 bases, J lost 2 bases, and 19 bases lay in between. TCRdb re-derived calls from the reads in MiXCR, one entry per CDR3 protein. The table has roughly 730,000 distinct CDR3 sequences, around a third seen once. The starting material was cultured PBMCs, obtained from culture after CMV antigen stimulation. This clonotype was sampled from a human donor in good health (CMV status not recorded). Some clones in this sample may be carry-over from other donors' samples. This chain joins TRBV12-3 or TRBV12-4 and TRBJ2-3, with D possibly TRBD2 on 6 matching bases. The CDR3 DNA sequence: TGTGCCAGCAGTTGGGCGGGGACCTACAGCCCCACAGATACGCAGTATTTT. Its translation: CASSWAGTYSPTDTQYF.